The clone carrying this TCR beta chain was counted a single time. The data belong to a study of blood T cell repertoires in COVID-19. Method: immunoSEQ multiplex PCR; TCRdb's copy keeps in-frame clones and lacks some. The sample shows 70,000 or so clones, 85% to 90% of them seen only once. CDR1 is LNHDA, CDR2 SQIVND, per germline (reference sequence). V lost 4 bases and J lost 1; bases outside the gene matches: 10. The CDR3 extends over 17 amino acids. The source of this sequence is a man in his 70s with active or convalescent COVID-19. The sample taken for sequencing was peripheral blood. The rearrangement links TRBV19 to TRBJ2-1; the match to TRBD1 covers 7 bases. In DNA, the CDR3 is TGTGCCAGTAGTAGCAAAAACAGGGGTGGATCCTACAATGAGCAGTTCTTC. This gives the protein CASSSKNRGGSYNEQFF.